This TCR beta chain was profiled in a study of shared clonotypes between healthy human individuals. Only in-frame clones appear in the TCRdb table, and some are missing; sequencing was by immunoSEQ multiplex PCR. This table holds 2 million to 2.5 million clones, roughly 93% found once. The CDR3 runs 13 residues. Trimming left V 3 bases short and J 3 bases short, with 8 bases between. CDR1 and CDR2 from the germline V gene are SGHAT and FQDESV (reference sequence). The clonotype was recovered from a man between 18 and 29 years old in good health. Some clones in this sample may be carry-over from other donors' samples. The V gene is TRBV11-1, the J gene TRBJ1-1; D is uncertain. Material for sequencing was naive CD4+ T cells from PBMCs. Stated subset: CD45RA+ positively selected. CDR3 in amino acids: CASSFTGYTEAFF. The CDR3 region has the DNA TGTGCCAGCAGCTTTACGGGATACACTGAAGCTTTCTTT.